A single sample gave rise to the 5 T cell receptor beta chains below, sequenced in a study of blood T cell repertoires in COVID-19. TCRdb keeps only in-frame clones here, not all; method: immunoSEQ multiplex PCR. This table holds about 250,000 clones, around 83% found once. The sequencing sample was made of PBMCs or T cells enriched from blood (not recorded which). These receptors were collected from a man in his forties or fifties who had been exposed to COVID-19.

A single count supports this clone. V is TRBV18 and J is TRBJ1-1; TRBD1 is a possible D gene (5 bases). The CDR3 has 17 residues. V gave up 2 bases and J gave up 0 bases, with 16 bases separating them. Germline V gene lookup returns CDR1 KGHSH and CDR2 LQKENI. CDR3 nucleotides: TGTGCCAGCTCACCAGGGGCGGGACTCGGAATGAACACTGAAGCTTTCTTT. It is translated as CASSPGAGLGMNTEAFF.

Points on this clone: The sample has other DNA sequences that encode this CDR3 too. This sequence joins TRBV18 and TRBJ2-2; 7 bases are shared with TRBD1. The CDR3 runs to 15 residues. Unmatched junction bases numbered 1, after V lost 3 bases and J lost 0 bases. The germline CDR1 and CDR2 sequences are KGHSH and LQKENI. The CDR3 sequence is CASSPGQANTGELFF. The CDR3 DNA sequence: TGTGCCAGCTCACCCGGACAGGCGAACACCGGGGAGCTGTTTTTT.

V is TRBV19 and J is TRBJ2-1, with D unclear. CDR1 and CDR2 (germline): LNHDA, SQIVND (reference sequence). Trimming removed 9 bases at V and 7 bases at J, with 10 bases between. The CDR3 length is 11 residues. The CDR3 bases are TGTGCCAGCCGCGGAGAGAATGAGCAGTTCTTC. It translates to CASRGENEQFF.

The V call is TRBV5-1, the J call TRBJ2-5, with 9 bases fitting TRBD1. Germline CDR1 reads SGHRS; CDR2 reads YFSETQ. The trim removed 4 bases at V and 4 bases at J, leaving 5 bases unmatched. The CDR3 consists of 14 residues. This CDR3 is CASSGTGRRETQYF. CDR3 DNA sequence: TGCGCCAGCAGCGGGACAGGGCGAAGAGAGACCCAGTACTTC.

The chain is built from TRBV10-2 and TRBJ2-1, with 13 bases lining up with TRBD2. There are 13 residues in the CDR3. Germline lookup yields CDR1 WSHSY and CDR2 SAAADI. Trimming removed 5 bases from V and 14 bases from J; junction bases left unmatched: 6. The CDR3 DNA reads TGCGCCAGCAGTCGAACTAGCGGGAGGGTTGAGTTCTTC. Amino acid sequence: CASSRTSGRVEFF.